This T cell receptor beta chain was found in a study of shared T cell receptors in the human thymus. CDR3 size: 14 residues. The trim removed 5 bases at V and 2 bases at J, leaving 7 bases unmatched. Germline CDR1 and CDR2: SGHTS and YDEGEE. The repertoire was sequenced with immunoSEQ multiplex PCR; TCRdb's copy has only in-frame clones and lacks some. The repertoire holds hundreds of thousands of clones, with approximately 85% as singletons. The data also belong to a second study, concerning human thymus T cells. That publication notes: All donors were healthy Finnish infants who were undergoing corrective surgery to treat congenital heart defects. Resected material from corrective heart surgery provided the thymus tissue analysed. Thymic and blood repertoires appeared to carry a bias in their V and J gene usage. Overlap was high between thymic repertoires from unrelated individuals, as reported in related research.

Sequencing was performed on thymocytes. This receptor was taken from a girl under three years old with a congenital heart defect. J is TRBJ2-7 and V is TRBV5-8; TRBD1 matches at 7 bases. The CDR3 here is CASSYRDRAYEQYF. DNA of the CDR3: TGTGCCAGCAGTTACCGGGACAGAGCCTACGAGCAGTACTTC.